The clone carrying this TCR beta chain is a singleton in its sample. The target antigen is unknown. The data belong to a study of siplizumab effects on memory and regulatory T cells. The V gene's germline CDR1 is SEHNR and CDR2 FQNEAQ (reference sequence). CDR3 size: 18 residues. Whole-study findings and limits: In roughly 80-96% of proliferating CD4+ or CD8+ clones, a naive or memory phenotype could not be assigned.

Assay: immunoSEQ multiplex PCR; the TCRdb copy retains only in-frame clones and omits some. The sample holds some 100,000 clones, approximately 90% seen once. The TCR was taken from a human donor in good health. Specimen: Tregs sorted from blood. The V call is TRBV7-9, the J call TRBJ2-5; 9 nucleotides line up with TRBD2. Judging by the DNA end, TRBJ2-7 fits better; the J call may be wrong. The CDR3 loop is CASSFPGTSLNPLAEQYF. The DNA for the CDR3 is TGTGCCAGCTCCTTCCCCGGGACTAGCCTAAACCCCCTGGCCGAGCAGTACTTC.